This is a list of T cell receptor beta chains from one sample in a study of cytomegalovirus exposure and HLA in healthy donors. The table came from immunoSEQ multiplex PCR; TCRdb's copy has only in-frame clones and leaves some out. In the table there are more than 150,000 clones, over 65% of which are singletons. Sample: PBMCs. Every receptor here comes from a woman aged 45-60 years in good health and CMV-seropositive. CDR3s include the opening cysteine and the closing phenylalanine or tryptophan. The order of the fields is J gene, clone size, D gene, V gene, CDR3 protein, CDR3 DNA. A D gene is named only where the DNA matches it firmly. Clone size appears in some rows only: once, few, many, or a class for an expanded clone.

j_call: TRBJ2-3; clone_size: -; d_call: TRBD2; v_call: TRBV11-1; cdr3_aa: CASSLLAAKTTDTQYF; cdr3_nt: TGTGCCAGCAGCTTACTAGCGGCTAAAACCACAGATACGCAGTATTTT
j_call: TRBJ2-4; clone_size: -; d_call: TRBD1; v_call: TRBV29-1; cdr3_aa: CSVELQGVDIQYF; cdr3_nt: TGCAGCGTTGAGCTGCAGGGGGTGGACATTCAGTACTTC
j_call: TRBJ1-3; clone_size: -; d_call: -; v_call: TRBV5-4; cdr3_aa: CASSWYRQSGNTIYF; cdr3_nt: TGTGCCAGCAGCTGGTACAGACAGTCTGGAAACACCATATATTTT
j_call: TRBJ1-2; clone_size: -; d_call: -; v_call: TRBV6-5; cdr3_aa: CASSYSTGGNYGYTF; cdr3_nt: TGTGCCAGCAGTTACTCGACGGGAGGGAACTATGGCTACACCTTC
j_call: TRBJ2-5; clone_size: -; d_call: TRBD1; v_call: TRBV29-1; cdr3_aa: CSVRTGQETQYF; cdr3_nt: TGCAGCGTACGGACAGGGCAGGAGACCCAGTACTTC
j_call: TRBJ2-3; clone_size: -; d_call: -; v_call: TRBV5-1; cdr3_aa: CASSLAGLGADTQYF; cdr3_nt: TGCGCCAGCAGCTTGGCAGGACTCGGGGCAGATACGCAGTATTTT
j_call: TRBJ1-5; clone_size: -; d_call: TRBD1; v_call: TRBV6-4; cdr3_aa: CASSDPGQGSNQPQHF; cdr3_nt: TGTGCCAGCAGTGACCCCGGACAGGGGAGCAATCAGCCCCAGCATTTT
j_call: TRBJ2-1; clone_size: -; d_call: TRBD1; v_call: TRBV5-8; cdr3_aa: CASSPRTGINEQFF; cdr3_nt: TGTGCCAGCAGCCCTCGGACAGGGATCAATGAGCAGTTCTTC
j_call: TRBJ2-1; clone_size: -; d_call: TRBD1; v_call: TRBV6-6; cdr3_aa: CASSYQPGQGNEQFF; cdr3_nt: TGTGCCAGCAGTTACCAACCGGGACAGGGTAATGAGCAGTTCTTC
j_call: TRBJ2-7; clone_size: -; d_call: -; v_call: TRBV7-3; cdr3_aa: CASSLEESSYEQYF; cdr3_nt: TGTGCCAGCAGCTTAGAGGAGAGCTCCTACGAGCAGTACTTC
j_call: TRBJ2-5; clone_size: -; d_call: -; v_call: TRBV29-1; cdr3_aa: CSFARAQETQYF; cdr3_nt: TGCAGTTTTGCCAGGGCACAAGAGACCCAGTACTTC
j_call: TRBJ1-1; clone_size: -; d_call: -; v_call: TRBV27; cdr3_aa: CASRSVPGNTEAFF; cdr3_nt: TGTGCCAGCAGGTCAGTTCCAGGTAACACTGAAGCTTTCTTT
j_call: TRBJ1-3; clone_size: few; d_call: -; v_call: TRBV9; cdr3_aa: CASSVGTGNTIYF; cdr3_nt: TGTGCCAGCAGCGTAGGTACAGGAAACACCATATATTTT
j_call: TRBJ1-6; clone_size: -; d_call: -; v_call: TRBV4-1; cdr3_aa: CASSQDGGYDSPLHF; cdr3_nt: TGCGCCAGCAGCCAAGACGGAGGGTATGACTCACCCCTCCACTTT
j_call: TRBJ2-7; clone_size: once; d_call: -; v_call: TRBV7-2; cdr3_aa: CASSLVGDEGEQYF; cdr3_nt: TGTGCCAGCAGCTTAGTCGGGGATGAGGGCGAGCAGTACTTC
j_call: TRBJ2-1; clone_size: -; d_call: TRBD2; v_call: TRBV5-4; cdr3_aa: CASSSGAGGRLHEQFF; cdr3_nt: TGTGCCAGCAGTTCGGGGGCGGGGGGGCGGCTCCATGAGCAGTTCTTC
j_call: TRBJ2-2; clone_size: -; d_call: TRBD2; v_call: TRBV4-1; cdr3_aa: CASSQATSGWELFF; cdr3_nt: TGCGCCAGCAGCCAAGCGACTAGCGGTTGGGAGCTGTTTTTT
j_call: TRBJ2-7; clone_size: -; d_call: TRBD1; v_call: TRBV5-1; cdr3_aa: CASSWGTGFDVQYF; cdr3_nt: TGCGCCAGCAGCTGGGGGACAGGGTTTGACGTGCAGTACTTC
j_call: TRBJ1-2; clone_size: -; d_call: TRBD1; v_call: TRBV9; cdr3_aa: CASSVDPGQGAIGYTF; cdr3_nt: TGTGCCAGCAGCGTGGATCCGGGACAGGGGGCTATTGGCTACACCTTC
j_call: TRBJ1-5; clone_size: -; d_call: TRBD1; v_call: TRBV4-1; cdr3_aa: CASSQAGTGARNQPQHF; cdr3_nt: TGCGCCAGCAGCCAAGCCGGGACAGGGGCCCGCAATCAGCCCCAGCATTTT
j_call: TRBJ1-4; clone_size: few; d_call: TRBD1; v_call: TRBV11-2; cdr3_aa: CASSLEGTGFNEKLFF; cdr3_nt: TGTGCCAGCAGCTTAGAAGGGACAGGATTTAATGAAAAACTGTTTTTT
j_call: TRBJ2-3; clone_size: -; d_call: -; v_call: TRBV7-2; cdr3_aa: CASSLVLGAAGTDTQYF; cdr3_nt: TGTGCCAGCAGCTTGGTTTTAGGGGCCGCAGGCACAGATACGCAGTATTTT
j_call: TRBJ2-3; clone_size: -; d_call: -; v_call: TRBV5-4; cdr3_aa: CASSLLAGTQYF; cdr3_nt: TGTGCCAGCAGCTTGTTGGCCGGGACGCAGTATTTT
j_call: TRBJ2-4; clone_size: few; d_call: -; v_call: TRBV6-1; cdr3_aa: CASRLSLTKNIQYF; cdr3_nt: TGTGCCAGCAGACTCTCCCTCACCAAAAACATTCAGTACTTC
j_call: TRBJ1-5; clone_size: few; d_call: -; v_call: TRBV6-5; cdr3_aa: CASSRGYSNQPQHF; cdr3_nt: TGTGCCAGCAGTAGGGGTTATAGCAATCAGCCCCAGCATTTT
j_call: TRBJ2-1; clone_size: -; d_call: TRBD1; v_call: TRBV5-1; cdr3_aa: CASSSRGGAYNEQFF; cdr3_nt: TGCGCCAGCAGCTCACGAGGGGGCGCATACAATGAGCAGTTCTTC
j_call: TRBJ1-1; clone_size: -; d_call: -; v_call: TRBV27; cdr3_aa: CASSLPGQNTEAFF; cdr3_nt: TGTGCCAGCAGTTTACCGGGACAGAACACTGAAGCTTTCTTT
j_call: TRBJ2-2; clone_size: once; d_call: TRBD2; v_call: TRBV28; cdr3_aa: CASKGFGLAGGRNTGELFF; cdr3_nt: TGTGCCAGCAAAGGATTCGGGCTAGCGGGGGGAAGGAACACCGGGGAGCTGTTTTTT
j_call: TRBJ2-1; clone_size: -; d_call: TRBD2; v_call: TRBV7-3; cdr3_aa: CASSLSGSSSYNEQFF; cdr3_nt: TGTGCCAGCAGCCTTAGCGGGTCCAGCTCCTACAATGAGCAGTTCTTC
j_call: TRBJ2-1; clone_size: -; d_call: TRBD2; v_call: TRBV9; cdr3_aa: CASSATTSGASYNEQFF; cdr3_nt: TGTGCCAGCAGCGCAACGACTAGCGGGGCTTCCTACAATGAGCAGTTCTTC
j_call: TRBJ2-3; clone_size: -; d_call: -; v_call: TRBV7-9; cdr3_aa: CASSLAGKDTQYF; cdr3_nt: TGTGCCAGCAGCCTCGCAGGAAAAGATACGCAGTATTTT
j_call: TRBJ1-1; clone_size: -; d_call: -; v_call: TRBV15; cdr3_aa: CATSSPGNTEAFF; cdr3_nt: TGTGCCACCAGCTCCCCGGGGAACACTGAAGCTTTCTTT
j_call: TRBJ2-2; clone_size: -; d_call: TRBD1; v_call: TRBV5-1; cdr3_aa: CASTGGAGTEANTGELFF; cdr3_nt: TGCGCCAGCACTGGTGGGGCCGGGACAGAGGCGAACACCGGGGAGCTGTTTTTT
j_call: TRBJ2-7; clone_size: once; d_call: TRBD2; v_call: TRBV2; cdr3_aa: CASSEESGRSYEQYF; cdr3_nt: TGTGCCAGCAGTGAAGAAAGCGGGAGATCCTACGAGCAGTACTTC